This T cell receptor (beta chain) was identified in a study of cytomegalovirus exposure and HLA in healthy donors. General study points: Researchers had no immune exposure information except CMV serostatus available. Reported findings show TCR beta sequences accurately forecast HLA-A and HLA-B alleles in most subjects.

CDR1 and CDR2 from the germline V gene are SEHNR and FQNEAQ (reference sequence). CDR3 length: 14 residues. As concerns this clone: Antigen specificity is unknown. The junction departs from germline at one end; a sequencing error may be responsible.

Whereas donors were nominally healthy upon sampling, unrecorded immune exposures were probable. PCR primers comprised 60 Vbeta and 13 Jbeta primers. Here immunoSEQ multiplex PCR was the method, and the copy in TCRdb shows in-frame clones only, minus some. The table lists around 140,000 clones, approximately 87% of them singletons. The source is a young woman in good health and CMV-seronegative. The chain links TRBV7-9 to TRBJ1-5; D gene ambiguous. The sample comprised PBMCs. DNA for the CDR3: TGTTCCAGCACCGGAAGTCAGGTCAATCAGCCCCAGCATTTT. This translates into CSSTGSQVNQPQHF.